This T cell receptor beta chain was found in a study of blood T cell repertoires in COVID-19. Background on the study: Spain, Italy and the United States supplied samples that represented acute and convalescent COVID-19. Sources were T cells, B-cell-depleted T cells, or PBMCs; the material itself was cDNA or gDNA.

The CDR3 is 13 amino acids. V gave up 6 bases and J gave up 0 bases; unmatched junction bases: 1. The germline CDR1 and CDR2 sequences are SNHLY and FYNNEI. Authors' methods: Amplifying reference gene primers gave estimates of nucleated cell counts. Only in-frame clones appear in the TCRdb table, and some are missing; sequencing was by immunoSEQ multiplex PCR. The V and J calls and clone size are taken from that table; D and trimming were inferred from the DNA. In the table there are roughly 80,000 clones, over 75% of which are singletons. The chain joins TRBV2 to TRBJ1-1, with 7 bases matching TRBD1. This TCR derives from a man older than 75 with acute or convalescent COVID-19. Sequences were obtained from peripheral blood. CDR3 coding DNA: TGTGCCAGCAGGACAGGGATGAACACTGAAGCTTTCTTT. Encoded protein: CASRTGMNTEAFF.